What follows describes a single TCR beta chain. The protocol was immunoSEQ multiplex PCR, while the TCRdb copy is restricted to in-frame clones and leaves out a portion. The repertoire holds about 380,000 clones, with roughly 85% as singletons. There are 12 residues in the CDR3. Germline-derived CDR1 and CDR2 are LNHDA and SQIVND (reference sequence). V gave up 5 bases and J gave up 8 bases, with 10 bases separating them. The sample is drawn from a study of blood T cell repertoires in COVID-19. This receptor was obtained from a woman aged 18-35 years with acute or convalescent COVID-19. This sequence joins TRBV19 and TRBJ2-1; D is perhaps TRBD1 (5 bases). The sample consisted of peripheral blood. The CDR3 coding sequence is TGTGCCAGTAGTCCCCAGGGCTATGAGCAGTTCTTC. Translating gives CASSPQGYEQFF.